This T cell receptor (beta chain) was recorded in a study of CD8+CD57+ T cells in acquired aplastic anemia. Study in general: Average DNA yield from sorted CD4+ and CD8+ cells was approximately 3 ug.

Trimming at V came to 6 bases and at J to 8 bases, leaving 7 bases not matched to a gene. The CDR3 totals 13 residues. CDR1 and CDR2 from the germline V gene are SNHLY and FYNNEI. Genomic DNA served as template for TCR beta VDJ and CDR3 profiling. TCRdb reprocessed the reads via MiXCR and lists one record per CDR3 protein. The sample yields about 270,000 distinct CDR3 sequences, approximately 82% seen once. It was patients with CD8+CD57+ cell expansion by flow cytometry who were chosen for sequencing. All participating patients were living with severe acquired aplastic anemia. No patient had been given any therapy when blood was sampled.

The source material was sorted CD4+, CD8+, or CD8+CD57+ T cells (not recorded which) from PBMCs. This chain joins TRBV2 and TRBJ2-3, with TRBD2 matching over 8 bases. The sequence was collected from a human donor with aplastic anemia. CDR3 protein: CASRDGLAGTQYF. The CDR3, as DNA: TGTGCCAGCAGGGACGGACTAGCAGGTACGCAGTATTTT. Full variable domain (missing parts from reference TRBV2 and TRBJ2-3): EPEVTQTPSHQVTQMGQEVILRCVPISNHLYFYWYRQILGQKVEFLVSFYNNEISEKSEIFDDQFSVERPDGSNFTLKIRSTKLEDSAMYFCASRDGLAGTQYFGPGTRLTVL.